The present T cell receptor beta chain was sequenced within a study of cytomegalovirus exposure and HLA in healthy donors (dated 2017 in TCRdb). A note on the overall study: According to an earlier analysis of a few hundred of the donors, some 180 million T cells yielded 90 million to 140 million unique TCR beta sequences and about 300 Gb of sequence data. Roughly 320 gigabases of sequencing data and approximately 92 million unique TCR sequences made up an early release that covered under 750 HLA-typed donors. Among the approximately 400 genotyped donors, around 81% belonged to the genetic ancestry cluster associated with self-reported Caucasian donors. The study aimed to test whether signatures of past pathogen exposure could be identified by cataloging public T cell receptors. The study profiled the T cell repertoires of hundreds of subjects by immunosequencing and related them to cytomegalovirus serostatus. In addition to the first cohort of 666 subjects, a separate validation cohort of over 90 different subjects was used. To predict cytomegalovirus infection status, the study combined high-throughput TCR immunosequencing, statistical association of individual TCRs with disease status, and machine learning. In a later analysis, previously published TCR beta repertoires from fewer than 750 donors were re-analyzed and high-resolution HLA genotyping was added so that TCR occurrence patterns could be studied. Rather than drawing on any new phenotypic data, the later analysis identified candidate immune exposures from TCR beta sequences and the way those sequences occurred across donors. An earlier analysis of fewer than 750 of the donors used high-throughput TCR beta sequencing to judge whether each TCR beta V gene segment behaved as functional or pseudogenic. Alongside the repertoire data, information on donor age, sex, ethnicity and CMV serostatus was compiled. In a later genetic analysis, genome-wide SNP genotypes for about three fifths of the 666 donors were used, and that subset was treated as a discovery cohort. Every discovery cohort repertoire had been produced on one sequencing platform. Both class I and class II loci were covered by HLA typing, at four-digit resolution. The number of typed donors differed by locus: about 620-640 for A, B, C, DRB1 and DQB1; approximately 530 for DQA1; around 610 for DPA1; and about 450 for DPB1. Roughly 5 DR-DQ haplotypes were handled as single units for association and clustering because linkage in the cohort was strong. Among about 400 genotyped donors of the cohort, an average of around 220,000 unique TCR beta nucleotide sequences was sequenced per donor, of which roughly 17% were non-productive. Study-level results and caveats: Because some donors lacked HLA typing at each locus, the association tests relied only on the typed subset. Some IMGT-functional V segments, including TRBV6-2 and TRBV6-3, could not be distinguished by the 87-base-pair reads and were therefore excluded. Several of the top co-occurrence clusters appeared to be linked to parvovirus B19, influenza, CMV and Epstein-Barr virus, according to a later analysis. In both the original and validation cohorts, the classifier was reported to diagnose cytomegalovirus status with high specificity and sensitivity. The study gave a list of about 150 TCR beta chains associated with cytomegalovirus. In a later analysis, most CMV-associated TCR beta chains were found to appear HLA-restricted, with HLA associations seemingly driven largely by CMV exposure. Strong co-occurrence of HLA alleles, especially DR and DQ, made assigning TCR associations to individual alleles difficult. V-gene and J-gene trimming of TCR beta chains was associated with a missense DCLRE1C variant in a later genetic analysis, and the association was replicated in an independent cohort. A further reported finding was that TCR beta sequences accurately predicted the HLA-A and HLA-B alleles for most subjects in the first cohort. Because counts were too low, seventeen rarely observed V segments, including chromosome 9 orphons, were left out of the earlier analysis of approximately 580 of the donors. In an earlier analysis of some 540 of the donors, most TCR beta V segments appeared in productive rearrangements about 87% or about 30% of the time, broadly matching IMGT annotations. In a later genetic analysis, fewer N-insertions in productive TCRs were reported among donors in an Asian-associated ancestry cluster than the approximately 710-donor mean. Only TCR beta chains were sequenced in this cohort, and the absence of alpha or paired-chain data limited detectable features. The only immune exposure information available for the cohort was CMV serostatus. Linkage disequilibrium might explain the correlated functional status among segregating V segments, but an unknown experimental factor could not be ruled out. Across donors, most TCR sequences were observed very rarely, whereas some public TCRs were present in many individuals. The authors suggested that the approach could potentially be extended to other disease states and immunological phenotypes. Presence/absence analyses assumed roughly uniform sequencing depth across donors, an assumption that may not hold. In vitro tests confirmed that a few of the cytomegalovirus-associated TCR beta chains recognize cytomegalovirus antigens. In a later analysis, HLA-associated TCR beta chains showed more clonal expansion and lower generation probabilities than non-associated chains that were equally common. A later analysis found that TCR association rates varied across HLA loci, with DRB1 alleles showing the most associated TCRs and HLA-C alleles the fewest. A cluster of highly shared sequence variants was judged likely to represent a technical artifact of the sequencing pipeline. Specific HLA alleles were associated with 18,000 or so TCR beta sequences at a false discovery rate of 0.05 in a later analysis.

Libraries were built with the immunoSEQ multiplex PCR assay. For the multiplex PCR, a mixture combining 60 forward primers for TCR Vbeta segments and 13 reverse primers for TCR Jbeta segments was used. The CDR3 region of rearranged TCR beta genes was amplified from genomic DNA by a multiplex PCR assay. Amplified TCR beta libraries were sequenced as 87-base-pair reads on the Illumina HiSeq System. The paper's processing steps were these. A later analysis counted approximately 76 million unique TCR beta chains across the 500 to 850 repertoires, and some 12 million of these chains were shared by at least two donors. To remove PCR and sequencing errors, raw reads were error-corrected and collapsed into unique sequences using a nearest-neighbor algorithm that merged closely related sequences. To assign V, D and J gene segments, CDR3 sequences were aligned to IMGT reference sequences. Each retained sequence needed at least a six-nucleotide match to both a V gene segment and a J gene segment. A rearrangement was called productive if the CDR3 had no stop codons and remained in frame with V and J, and every other rearrangement was called non-productive. CDR3 was defined by IMGT convention, running from the second conserved V-encoded cysteine to the conserved J-encoded phenylalanine. In an earlier analysis of 500 to 650 of the donors, sequences lacking an unambiguous match to a single V gene segment were excluded. In an earlier analysis of approximately 500 of the donors, a V segment was called functional when productive rearrangements were above 56.7%, and segregating when the standard deviation between donors exceeded 5%. A statistical classification framework was built for diagnosing cytomegalovirus status from the catalog of TCR beta chain sequences. In a later analysis, TCR nucleotide sequences were compared against IMGT/GENE-DB human TR gene sequences so that V and J genes could be assigned. The TCRdist pipeline was used in a later analysis to assign CDR3 sequences and most-parsimonious VDJ recombination scenarios. In a later analysis, every TCR beta chain was defined by the combination of its CDR3 amino acid sequence and its V-gene family, and reads without a unique V-gene family were dropped. As a way to deal with suspected cross-contamination and a sequencing artifact, a later analysis dropped 450 to 600 nucleotide sequences that were highly shared and had low generation probability. For each public chain, a later analysis derived a clonal expansion index from normalized ranks of inferred template counts within each repertoire. In a later analysis, generation probabilities were computed with a VDJ recombination model fitted to out-of-frame rearrangements, and the resulting probabilities were checked against IGoR. In a later analysis, hypergeometric tests were used to score TCR-TCR, TCR-HLA and TCR-CMV co-occurrence, with a repertoire-size bias correction applied to TCR pairs. A later analysis estimated false discovery rates by permuting HLA or CMV assignments 20 times. A later analysis grouped co-occurring TCRs with DBSCAN, adding TCRdist sequence similarity when clustering within HLA-allele-positive subsets. Co-occurrence clustering excluded repertoires with fewer than 30,000 or more than 120,000 public chains, plus five with anomalous nucleotide sharing. TCRdb holds this immuneACCESS table with in-frame rearrangements only. Some clones are missing; in checked studies, unresolved V genes explain under half, and the rest has no known cause. From that table come the V and J calls and clone size; the DNA was used to work out D and trimming. Across this sample there are under 150,000 clones, with roughly 9.9% seen only once. The top ten hold 3% of the sample.

V gives up 2 bases and J gives up 1 base, and the segment between their germline ends measures 10 bases. The CDR3 goes from the cysteine to the phenylalanine over 15 residues. Only the CDR3 portion is preserved as DNA: 45 bases, with reading frame beginning at the first base. From a lookup of the germline V gene, CDR1 and CDR2 are KGHSH and LQKENI. This clone was seen a handful of times. Which antigen it targets is not known. No much larger clonotype is one base removed from it; base qualities were not supplied. The cohort was made up of 666 healthy bone marrow donors. Cohort members were all nominally healthy when sampled, although unrecorded immune exposures were likely present. The donor tested CMV seronegative and was one of the 352 seronegative cohort members. Every donor gave a peripheral blood sample, and the peripheral blood mononuclear cells from that sample were used for TCR beta sequencing. Genomic DNA was extracted from the blood cell samples with the Qiagen DNeasy Blood Extraction Kit.

This receptor was taken from a man aged 30 to 39 in good health and CMV-seronegative. What was sequenced was PBMCs. The sequence joins TRBV18 to TRBJ2-3, with the identity of the D gene unclear. The nucleotides read TGTGCCAGCTCACCATATGCCCGCGGCACAGATACGCAGTATTTT. Its protein product is CASSPYARGTDTQYF.